Presented here are 15 T cell receptor beta chains from one specimen sequenced in a study of identical twins. TCRdb reprocessed the 5' RACE reads via MiXCR and lists one record per CDR3 protein. The table has more than 1.5 million distinct CDR3 sequences, around a third seen once. Sequencing input: cord blood. These receptors all come from a newborn girl in good health.

CDR3 in DNA: TGCGCCAGCAGCGTAAGCTGGGGCACCGTTGATGAGCAGTTCTTC. This translates into CASSVSWGTVDEQFF. The gene calls are TRBV5-1 and TRBJ2-1; TRBD1 is a possible D gene (5 bases). The V gene lost 4 bases and the J gene lost 8 bases, with 19 bases spanning the gap. The CDR3 has 15 amino acids. Germline CDR1 SGHRS, CDR2 YFSETQ.

V usage is TRBV7-8 and J usage is TRBJ2-1, with D maybe TRBD2 (6 bases). Germline V gene data show CDR1 as SGHVS and CDR2 as FQNEAQ. V shed 5 bases and J shed 0 bases, with 20 bases lying between them. CDR3 length: 18 residues. In DNA, the CDR3 is TGTGCCAGCAGCCGCGGCGGGCTAGCGCCAGGCTCCTACAATGAGCAGTTCTTC. It is translated as CASSRGGLAPGSYNEQFF.

In the case of this clonotype: The junction differs from germline at one of its ends, possibly a read error. This chain uses TRBV20-1 with TRBJ2-2; D is tentatively TRBD1 or TRBD2 (5 bases each). Germline values: CDR1 DFQATT, CDR2 SNEGSKA (reference sequence). The CDR3 runs 15 residues. The CDR3 spells CSARDRDPDTGKLFF. The CDR3 nucleotides read TGCAGTGCTAGAGATAGGGACCCGGACACCGGGAAGCTGTTTTTT.

This clonotype has more than one count but fewer than ten. J is TRBJ2-7 and V is TRBV7-2; no clear D. There are 15 residues in the CDR3. V shed 1 base and J shed 2 bases, with 12 bases lying between them. CDR1 is SGHTA, CDR2 FQGNSA, per germline. The CDR3 region is CASSLEMVRAYEQYF. The CDR3 DNA follows: TGTGCCAGCAGCTTAGAAATGGTTAGGGCCTACGAGCAGTACTTC.

This clonotype occurred many times. The chain couples TRBV14 to TRBJ2-3, with D tentatively TRBD2 (6 bases). The V and J ends lost 0 bases and 10 bases respectively, with 11 bases between them. The CDR3 is 13 amino acids. The germline gives CDR1 SGHDN, CDR2 FVKESK. The CDR3 bases are TGTGCCAGCAGCCAAGATAGGAGGGGCGCGCAGTATTTT. Amino acid sequence: CASSQDRRGAQYF.

This clonotype was detected a few times. This sequence joins TRBV12-3 or TRBV12-4 and TRBJ1-2; possible D gene TRBD1, 6 bases. Between the trimmed V and J ends, which lost 8 bases and 0 bases, there was a span of 10 bases. CDR3 length: 13 amino acids. CDR3 sequence: CASQGGPNYGYTF. The CDR3 bases are TGTGCCAGCCAAGGGGGGCCTAACTATGGCTACACCTTC.

As DNA, the CDR3 is TGTGCCTGGAGGTCCTATGGCTACACCTTC. It specifies CAWRSYGYTF. The rearrangement uses TRBV30 and TRBJ1-2, with D unresolved. The CDR3 extends over 10 amino acids. The germline gives CDR1 GTSNPN, CDR2 SVGIG (reference sequence). V was trimmed by 3 bases and J by 4 bases, leaving 3 bases between them.

V is TRBV20-1 and J is TRBJ2-1; D is perhaps TRBD2 (6 bases). The V end was cut by 4 bases, the J end by 8 bases, with 18 bases between. The CDR3 is made up of 14 amino acids. Germline V gene lookup returns CDR1 DFQATT and CDR2 SNEGSKA (reference sequence). CDR3 nucleotide sequence: TGCAGTGCTACTATAGCGGAAGGCGTTGATGAGCAGTTCTTC. Amino acid sequence: CSATIAEGVDEQFF.

This clonotype was observed a single time. A read error may account for a junction end that differs from germline. The chain recombines TRBV7-2 with TRBJ2-7; no definite D call. CDR1 is SGHTA, CDR2 FQGNSA, per germline. The CDR3 covers 12 residues. The CDR3 region has the DNA TGTGCCAGCAGCTACGGGTCCTACGGGCAGTACTTC. The encoded protein is CASSYGSYGQYF.

The table lists this clonotype with many counts. The rearrangement uses TRBV27 and TRBJ2-1; 14 positions match TRBD2. V was pared by 5 bases and J by 5 bases, with 5 bases of the junction left unmatched. Germline lookup yields CDR1 MNHEY and CDR2 SMNVEV (reference sequence). The CDR3 loop spans 16 amino acids. CDR3 sequence (DNA): TGTGCCAGCAGTCCCCGACTAGCGGGGGGGCACAATGAGCAGTTCTTC. Its protein product is CASSPRLAGGHNEQFF.

This rearrangement joins TRBV25-1 to TRBJ1-2; 8 bases fit TRBD1. The CDR3 consists of 15 residues. CDR1 MGHDK and CDR2 SYGVNS come from the germline V gene. The ends lost 4 bases at V and 0 bases at J; junction bases unmatched: 4. The DNA for the CDR3 is TGTGCCAGCAGTGTACAGGGGGTCTCTAACTATGGCTACACCTTC. As protein: CASSVQGVSNYGYTF.

The CDR3 nucleotides read TGCGCCAGCAGCCAAGTAGGGTGGTCCGGGGAGCTGTTTTTT. Its translation is CASSQVGWSGELFF. V is TRBV4-1 and J is TRBJ2-2; unclear D gene. V shed 1 base and J shed 6 bases, with 9 bases lying between them. The CDR3 loop spans 14 amino acids. Germline V lookup: CDR1 MGHRA, CDR2 YSYEKL.

This clonotype was counted between two and nine times. This chain links TRBV6-5 with TRBJ2-7, with D possibly called TRBD1 or TRBD2 (6 bases each). The CDR3 contains 14 residues. V shed 5 bases and J shed 0 bases, with 11 bases lying between them. The germline CDR1 and CDR2 sequences are MNHEY and SVGAGI. The CDR3 reads CASSGGPYSYEQYF. The CDR3 nucleotides read TGTGCCAGCAGTGGGGGGCCTTACTCCTACGAGCAGTACTTC.

This clonotype occurred a few times. The chain combines TRBV10-3 with TRBJ1-1; D call uncertain. This CDR3 is 16 amino acids long. CDR1 and CDR2 from the germline V gene are ENHRY and SYGVKD. The V end was cut by 2 bases, the J end by 1 base, with 14 bases between. This CDR3 is CAISEVGSPSNTEAFF. In DNA form, the CDR3 reads TGTGCCATCAGTGAGGTTGGTTCTCCCTCGAACACTGAAGCTTTCTTT.

Note on this clonotype: A read error may explain this, as a much larger clone is one base away. The chain uses TRBV10-3 and TRBJ2-1; D may be TRBD1 or TRBD2 (5 bases each). Germline V gene data show CDR1 as ENHRY and CDR2 as SYGVKD. The V end was cut by 0 bases, the J end by 10 bases, with 28 bases between. The length of the CDR3 is 19 residues. The CDR3 DNA reads as TGTGCCATCAGTGAGTCGGTCTTTCGCGCTCCAGGCGCCGGGGACGAGCAGTTCTTC. Translation gives CAISESVFRAPGAGDEQFF.